Following are 8 T cell receptor beta chains from one sample sequenced in a study of cytomegalovirus exposure and HLA in healthy donors. PCR was performed using 60 Vbeta and 13 Jbeta primers. The method was immunoSEQ multiplex PCR; TCRdb's version includes in-frame clones alone and lacks a portion of them. This repertoire shows under 150,000 clones, around 84% found once; its top ten account for 3% to 4%. Sample: PBMCs. These receptors were collected from a woman in her thirties in good health and CMV-seropositive.

In its sample, this clone was seen once. This chain connects TRBV4-1 to TRBJ2-5; TRBD2 is a possible D gene (5 bases). The CDR3 runs to 13 residues. V lost 3 bases to trimming and J lost 7 bases, with 12 bases between them. CDR1 and CDR2 (germline): MGHRA, YSYEKL. CDR3 protein: CASSQTRAGTQYF. The CDR3 DNA follows: TGCGCCAGCAGCCAGACTCGGGCGGGGACCCAGTACTTC.

This chain links TRBV19 with TRBJ2-5, with 7 positions matching TRBD2. The CDR3 has 14 residues. Germline values: CDR1 LNHDA, CDR2 SQIVND (reference sequence). The ends lost 4 bases at V and 4 bases at J; junction bases unmatched: 6. CDR3: CASSRSGAVETQYF. As DNA, the CDR3 is TGTGCCAGTAGTAGGAGCGGGGCGGTAGAGACCCAGTACTTC.

Points on this clone: An end of the junction differs from the germline gene, which may be a read error. The chain links TRBV7-7 to TRBJ2-7; D call uncertain. Germline V gene lookup returns CDR1 SSHAT and CDR2 FNYEAQ (reference sequence). CDR3 size: 10 residues. The CDR3 region has the DNA TGTGCCAGCAGCTTGGCCAACGCAGGCTTC. Its translation: CASSLANAGF.

V and J are TRBV4-3 and TRBJ1-1, with D tentatively TRBD1 (5 bases). The CDR3 loop spans 17 amino acids. Trimming shortened V by 0 bases and J by 0 bases, and 14 bases separated the two germline ends. The germline V gene encodes CDR1 LGHNA and CDR2 YSLEER. CDR3: CASSQDGGNGLNTEAFF. In DNA form, the CDR3 reads TGCGCCAGCAGCCAAGATGGGGGGAATGGTTTGAACACTGAAGCTTTCTTT.

A few counts support this clone. The chain joins TRBV6-6 to TRBJ2-7, with a possible D match to TRBD2 (5 bases). V lost 7 bases to trimming and J lost 5 bases, with 18 bases between them. Germline lookup yields CDR1 MNHNY and CDR2 SVGAGI (reference sequence). This CDR3 contains 14 residues. The CDR3 protein is CASKYGIRGNEQYF. DNA of the CDR3: TGTGCCAGCAAGTACGGGATCCGTGGGAACGAGCAGTACTTC.

The chain employs TRBV2 and TRBJ2-5; 11 nucleotides line up with TRBD1. Trimming cost V 6 bases and J 5 bases; bases outside gene matches: 5. Germline V gene lookup returns CDR1 SNHLY and CDR2 FYNNEI. CDR3 length equals 14 residues. This CDR3 reads CASREDRGPETQYF. The CDR3 nucleotides read TGTGCCAGCAGGGAGGACAGGGGGCCCGAGACCCAGTACTTC.

Here the CDR3 reads CASSLDYFSYEQYF. The CDR3 nucleotides read TGTGCCAGCAGCTTAGACTATTTCTCCTACGAGCAGTACTTC. This chain connects TRBV7-2 to TRBJ2-7; D ambiguous. Trimming took off 1 base at V and 0 bases at J, with 7 bases between the two ends. Per germline, CDR1 SGHTA and CDR2 FQGNSA. The CDR3 sequence is 14 residues long.

This clone appeared a few times. The gene calls are TRBV28 and TRBJ1-2; 9 nucleotides match TRBD1. Germline assignment: CDR1 MDHEN and CDR2 SYDVKM. This CDR3 region has 13 residues. Trimming removed 11 bases from V and 6 bases from J; junction bases left unmatched: 10. CDR3 DNA sequence: TGTGCCGCACGCCCGGGACAGGGACATGGCTACACCTTC. Encoded protein: CAARPGQGHGYTF.